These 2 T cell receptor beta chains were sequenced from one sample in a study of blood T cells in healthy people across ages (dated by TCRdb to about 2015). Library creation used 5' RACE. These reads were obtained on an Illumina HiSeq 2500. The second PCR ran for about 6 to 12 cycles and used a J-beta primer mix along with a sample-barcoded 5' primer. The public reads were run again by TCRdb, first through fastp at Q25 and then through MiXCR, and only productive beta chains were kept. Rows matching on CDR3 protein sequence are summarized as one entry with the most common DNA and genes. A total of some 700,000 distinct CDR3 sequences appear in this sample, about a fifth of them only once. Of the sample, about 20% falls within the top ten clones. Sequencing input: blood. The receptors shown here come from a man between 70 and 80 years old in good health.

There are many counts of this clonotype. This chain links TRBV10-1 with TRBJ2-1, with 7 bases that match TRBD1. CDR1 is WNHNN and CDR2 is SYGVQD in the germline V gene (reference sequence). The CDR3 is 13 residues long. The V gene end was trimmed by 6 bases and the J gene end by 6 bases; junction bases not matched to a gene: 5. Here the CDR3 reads CASSLRDSNEQFF. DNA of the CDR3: TGCGCCAGCAGCCTCCGGGACAGCAATGAGCAGTTCTTC.

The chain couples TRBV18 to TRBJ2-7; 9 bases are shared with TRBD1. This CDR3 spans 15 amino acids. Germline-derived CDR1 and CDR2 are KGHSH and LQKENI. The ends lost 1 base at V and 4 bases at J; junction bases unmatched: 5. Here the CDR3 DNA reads TGTGCCAGCTCACCACAGGGACAGGGTAATTACGAGCAGTACGTC. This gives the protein CASSPQGQGNYEQYV.